These T cell receptor beta chains were read from a single sample in a study of cytomegalovirus exposure and HLA in healthy donors. The data were produced by immunoSEQ multiplex PCR, yet TCRdb's version contains in-frame clones alone and is incomplete. The sample contains about 110,000 clones, approximately 15% of which appear only once. Source material: PBMCs. Every receptor here comes from a young woman in good health and CMV-seronegative. Both conserved end residues are part of each CDR3. Each record gives: D gene, V gene, clone size, J gene, CDR3 DNA, CDR3 protein. D genes are given only for firm matches. Expanded clones get a size class; other rows say once, few or many, or leave the size out.

D gene: .
V gene: TRBV19
clone size: .
J gene: TRBJ1-1
CDR3 DNA: TGTGCCAGTGCGGTCCCGGAGGATACTGAAGCTTTCTTT
CDR3 protein: CASAVPEDTEAFF

D gene: .
V gene: TRBV6-5
clone size: .
J gene: TRBJ1-6
CDR3 DNA: TGTGCCAGCAAACGCAGCTCCTATAATTCACCCCTCCACTTT
CDR3 protein: CASKRSSYNSPLHF

D gene: .
V gene: TRBV28
clone size: .
J gene: TRBJ1-4
CDR3 DNA: TGTGCCATCCAGACCGGGAGGACTAATGAAAAACTGTTTTTT
CDR3 protein: CAIQTGRTNEKLFF

D gene: TRBD2
V gene: TRBV5-6
clone size: few
J gene: TRBJ2-3
CDR3 DNA: TGTGCCAGCAGCGCCCCGAGACTAGCGGTCACAGATACGCAGTATTTT
CDR3 protein: CASSAPRLAVTDTQYF

D gene: TRBD1
V gene: TRBV7-2
clone size: .
J gene: TRBJ1-4
CDR3 DNA: TGTGCCAGCAGCGTTACAGGGGCAACTAATGAAAAACTGTTTTTT
CDR3 protein: CASSVTGATNEKLFF

D gene: .
V gene: TRBV5-4
clone size: .
J gene: TRBJ2-7
CDR3 DNA: TGTGCCAGCAGCTTGGGCGTTTCCTACGAGCAGTACTTC
CDR3 protein: CASSLGVSYEQYF

D gene: TRBD1
V gene: TRBV29-1
clone size: few
J gene: TRBJ2-5
CDR3 DNA: TGCAGCGTTCCAGCGGACAGGGGGGGACAAGAGACCCAGTACTTC
CDR3 protein: CSVPADRGGQETQYF

D gene: .
V gene: TRBV30
clone size: .
J gene: TRBJ1-2
CDR3 DNA: TGTGCCTGGAGTGGACTACGGGACTATGGCTACACCTTC
CDR3 protein: CAWSGLRDYGYTF

D gene: .
V gene: TRBV6-1
clone size: .
J gene: TRBJ2-5
CDR3 DNA: TGTGCCAGCAGGGGGGGACGGTACCAAGAGACCCAGTACTTC
CDR3 protein: CASRGGRYQETQYF

D gene: .
V gene: TRBV6-5
clone size: .
J gene: TRBJ1-3
CDR3 DNA: TGTGCCAGCAGTTACTCCCTGAGGGGAAACACCATATATTTT
CDR3 protein: CASSYSLRGNTIYF

D gene: .
V gene: TRBV6-1
clone size: few
J gene: TRBJ2-7
CDR3 DNA: TGTGCCAGCAGTGAAGCGAGCGGAAGCTCCTACGAGCAGTACTTC
CDR3 protein: CASSEASGSSYEQYF

D gene: TRBD2
V gene: TRBV4-2
clone size: few
J gene: TRBJ2-7
CDR3 DNA: TGTGCCAGCAGCCCAGGAGCGGGGGCCACCTACGAGCAGTACTTC
CDR3 protein: CASSPGAGATYEQYF

D gene: TRBD1
V gene: TRBV19
clone size: few
J gene: TRBJ1-4
CDR3 DNA: TGTGCCAGTTCGCCGGGACAGGGTACTGAAAAACTGTTTTTT
CDR3 protein: CASSPGQGTEKLFF

D gene: .
V gene: TRBV2
clone size: .
J gene: TRBJ1-1
CDR3 DNA: TGTGCCAGCAGTGTAGGAAGGGGGAATACTGAAGCTTTCTTT
CDR3 protein: CASSVGRGNTEAFF

D gene: .
V gene: TRBV10-3
clone size: few
J gene: TRBJ1-4
CDR3 DNA: TGTGCCATCAGTGAGGGGCAGAATGAAAAACTGTTTTTT
CDR3 protein: CAISEGQNEKLFF

D gene: TRBD2
V gene: TRBV10-2
clone size: few
J gene: TRBJ2-2
CDR3 DNA: TGCGCCAGTCGAGCGGGAGAAAACACCGGGGAGCTGTTTTTT
CDR3 protein: CASRAGENTGELFF

D gene: TRBD1
V gene: TRBV10-3
clone size: .
J gene: TRBJ2-5
CDR3 DNA: TGTGCCGTCCGGGACAGCGGATTGCAAGAGACCCAGTACTTC
CDR3 protein: CAVRDSGLQETQYF

D gene: TRBD1
V gene: TRBV27
clone size: few
J gene: TRBJ1-1
CDR3 DNA: TGTGCCAGCAGTTTCTTTCCCGACAGGGCGAACACTGAAGCTTTCTTT
CDR3 protein: CASSFFPDRANTEAFF

D gene: .
V gene: TRBV5-1
clone size: .
J gene: TRBJ2-2
CDR3 DNA: TGCGCCAGCAGCGTGGGCCTAGGACTGGTGAACACCGGGGAGCTGTTTTTT
CDR3 protein: CASSVGLGLVNTGELFF

D gene: .
V gene: TRBV2
clone size: .
J gene: TRBJ2-1
CDR3 DNA: TGTGCCAGCACAGTGTCCGGACTAAGGTTGGGTGAGCAGTTCTTC
CDR3 protein: CASTVSGLRLGEQFF

D gene: .
V gene: TRBV6-1
clone size: few
J gene: TRBJ2-5
CDR3 DNA: TGTGCCAGCAGTGCCGGGGGACAAGAGACCCAGTACTTC
CDR3 protein: CASSAGGQETQYF

D gene: TRBD1
V gene: TRBV5-5
clone size: .
J gene: TRBJ1-1
CDR3 DNA: TGTGCCAGCAGCTTGGCGGGACAGGGGATGAACACTGAAGCTTTCTTT
CDR3 protein: CASSLAGQGMNTEAFF

D gene: TRBD1
V gene: TRBV19
clone size: .
J gene: TRBJ1-3
CDR3 DNA: TGTGCCAGTACACAGACAGGGTTGGGAAACACCATATATTTT
CDR3 protein: CASTQTGLGNTIYF

D gene: TRBD2
V gene: TRBV7-6
clone size: .
J gene: TRBJ2-1
CDR3 DNA: TGTGCCAGCAGCTTAGGGCTTAGGGCTAGCGGGAGACATGAGCAGTTCTTC
CDR3 protein: CASSLGLRASGRHEQFF

D gene: .
V gene: TRBV28
clone size: .
J gene: TRBJ2-5
CDR3 DNA: TGTGCCAGCAGTTTAAGGCAGCGGCAAGAGACCCAGTACTTC
CDR3 protein: CASSLRQRQETQYF

D gene: TRBD1
V gene: TRBV7-7
clone size: many
J gene: TRBJ2-7
CDR3 DNA: TGTGCCAGCAGCCCCGGACAGGGGGACTACGAGCAGTACTTC
CDR3 protein: CASSPGQGDYEQYF

D gene: TRBD1
V gene: TRBV6-5
clone size: few
J gene: TRBJ1-2
CDR3 DNA: TGTGCCAGTTGGACAGGGACTAACTATGGCTACACCTTC
CDR3 protein: CASWTGTNYGYTF

D gene: .
V gene: TRBV19
clone size: .
J gene: TRBJ1-6
CDR3 DNA: TGTGCCAGTAGAGGCATAGGACAGAATTCACCCCTCCACTTT
CDR3 protein: CASRGIGQNSPLHF

D gene: .
V gene: TRBV27
clone size: few
J gene: TRBJ2-3
CDR3 DNA: TGTGCCAGCAGTTGGGGCGGGGCAGGCGTTACAGATACGCAGTATTTT
CDR3 protein: CASSWGGAGVTDTQYF

D gene: .
V gene: TRBV5-1
clone size: .
J gene: TRBJ1-2
CDR3 DNA: TGCGCCAGCAGCCCACAGGGAACTGGCTACACCTTC
CDR3 protein: CASSPQGTGYTF

D gene: TRBD1
V gene: TRBV6-5
clone size: .
J gene: TRBJ2-2
CDR3 DNA: TGTGCCAGCAGGGACAGGCAGGCCGGGGAGCTGTTTTTT
CDR3 protein: CASRDRQAGELFF

D gene: TRBD1
V gene: TRBV7-3
clone size: .
J gene: TRBJ2-2
CDR3 DNA: TGTGCCAGCAGCCGGGACAGGGGCTCGCCCGGGGAGCTGTTTTTT
CDR3 protein: CASSRDRGSPGELFF

D gene: .
V gene: TRBV6-5
clone size: .
J gene: TRBJ1-1
CDR3 DNA: TGTGCCAGCAGGTTCGACAGACTCGGGAGCACTGAAGCTTTCTTT
CDR3 protein: CASRFDRLGSTEAFF

D gene: TRBD2
V gene: TRBV27
clone size: .
J gene: TRBJ2-1
CDR3 DNA: TGTGCCAGCAGTTTATATTGGACTAGCGTCAATGAGCAGTTCTTC
CDR3 protein: CASSLYWTSVNEQFF

D gene: .
V gene: TRBV2
clone size: .
J gene: TRBJ1-4
CDR3 DNA: TGTGCCAGCAGCCAGGGTGGGGCCGTTAATGAAAAACTGTTTTTT
CDR3 protein: CASSQGGAVNEKLFF

D gene: .
V gene: TRBV4-1
clone size: .
J gene: TRBJ2-7
CDR3 DNA: TGCGCCAGCAGCCAAGAACCAGCCTACGAGCAGTACTTC
CDR3 protein: CASSQEPAYEQYF

D gene: TRBD1
V gene: TRBV11-2
clone size: .
J gene: TRBJ1-3
CDR3 DNA: TGTGCCAGCAGCAACCAGGAGAGGGGGCGGGATGGAAACACCATATATTTT
CDR3 protein: CASSNQERGRDGNTIYF

D gene: .
V gene: TRBV30
clone size: few
J gene: TRBJ1-2
CDR3 DNA: TGTGCCTGGAGTGTCCAGGATTCGGGAGGCTACACCTTC
CDR3 protein: CAWSVQDSGGYTF

D gene: .
V gene: TRBV28
clone size: few
J gene: TRBJ1-1
CDR3 DNA: TGTGCCAGCAGTTTATCGGTACTTAACACTGAAGCTTTCTTT
CDR3 protein: CASSLSVLNTEAFF

D gene: .
V gene: TRBV4-1
clone size: .
J gene: TRBJ2-7
CDR3 DNA: TGCGCCAGCAAGTTGGAGGACAGTGACGCCTACGAGCAGTACTTC
CDR3 protein: CASKLEDSDAYEQYF

D gene: .
V gene: TRBV4-2
clone size: .
J gene: TRBJ2-3
CDR3 DNA: TGTGCCAGCAGCAAAGTAGCCATTTCTAGCACAGATACGCAGTATTTT
CDR3 protein: CASSKVAISSTDTQYF